This TCR beta chain was found in a study of blood T cell repertoires in COVID-19. The repertoire was sequenced with immunoSEQ multiplex PCR; TCRdb's copy has only in-frame clones and lacks some. The table includes about 140,000 clones, 88% detected once. Sequenced: peripheral blood. This TCR came from a woman aged 55-69 years with acute or convalescent COVID-19.

The chain's CDR3 is CASSYSSLYEQYF. DNA for the CDR3: TGTGCCAGCAGTTACTCGAGCCTCTACGAGCAGTACTTC. V gene TRBV6-2 or TRBV6-3 combines with J gene TRBJ2-7, with D unclear. Germline assignment: CDR1 MNHEY and CDR2 SVGEGT. The CDR3 contains 13 residues. V shed 0 bases and J shed 3 bases, with 6 bases lying between them.